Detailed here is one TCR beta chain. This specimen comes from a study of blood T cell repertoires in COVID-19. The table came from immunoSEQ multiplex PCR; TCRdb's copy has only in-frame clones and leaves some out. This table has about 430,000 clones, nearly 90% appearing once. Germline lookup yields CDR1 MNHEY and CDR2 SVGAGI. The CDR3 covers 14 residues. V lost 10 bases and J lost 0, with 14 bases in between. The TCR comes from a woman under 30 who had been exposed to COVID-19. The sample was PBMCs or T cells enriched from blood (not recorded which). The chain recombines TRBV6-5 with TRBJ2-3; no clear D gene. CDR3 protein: CAISSGFSTDTQYF. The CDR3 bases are TGTGCCATCTCATCCGGGTTTAGCACAGATACGCAGTATTTT.